One and the same sample provided the 29 T cell receptor beta chains below, sequenced in a study of siplizumab effects on memory and regulatory T cells. Sequenced by immunoSEQ multiplex PCR; TCRdb stores in-frame clones only, minus some. The sample lists around 110,000 clones; about 94% were seen once. The specimen was non-Treg CD4+ T cells sorted from blood. Receptors were obtained from a human donor in good health.

The chain links TRBV7-6 to TRBJ1-3; a weak D match, TRBD1 (5 bases). V was pared by 0 bases and J by 0 bases, with 9 bases between. This CDR3 spans 16 amino acids. The V gene's germline CDR1 is SGHVS and CDR2 FNYEAQ. CDR3 DNA sequence: TGTGCCAGCAGCTTAGCCGGCGGGGGCTCTGGAAACACCATATATTTT. Translated: CASSLAGGGSGNTIYF.

The chain combines TRBV14 with TRBJ2-1; 8 bases are a match to TRBD2. CDR3 length: 17 residues. Germline CDR1 reads SGHDN; CDR2 reads FVKESK. J gave up 5 bases and V 4 bases, and 13 bases lay outside the gene matches. CDR3 sequence: CASSPLDSGNLNNEQFF. In DNA, the CDR3 is TGTGCCAGCAGCCCTCTGGATAGCGGGAACCTCAACAATGAGCAGTTCTTC.

V is TRBV6-5 and J is TRBJ2-1; TRBD2 agrees at 13 bases. This CDR3 contains 14 residues. The V and J ends lost 5 bases and 10 bases, in that order; junction bases with no gene match: 5. Germline V lookup: CDR1 MNHEY, CDR2 SVGAGI. CDR3 coding DNA: TGTGCCAGCAGTCGGACTAGCGGGAGAGGAGAGCAGTTCTTC. As protein: CASSRTSGRGEQFF.

This chain uses TRBV5-5 with TRBJ2-1; the D gene is possibly TRBD1 (5 bases). The germline CDR1 and CDR2 sequences are SGHKS and YYEKEE (reference sequence). Deletions cut 0 bases from V and 4 bases from J, with 14 bases between. The CDR3 has 16 amino acids. DNA for the CDR3: TGTGCCAGCAGCTTGGACGTCAGGGTGGGGTACAATGAGCAGTTCTTC. Translated: CASSLDVRVGYNEQFF. The full variable domain, with the rest looked up from reference TRBV5-5 and TRBJ2-1, is DAGVTQSPTHLIKTRGQQVTLRCSPISGHKSVSWYQQVLGQGPQFIFQYYEKEERGRGNFPDRFSARQFPNYSSELNVNALLLGDSALYLCASSLDVRVGYNEQFFGPGTRLTVL.

The chain carries TRBV9 and TRBJ1-1, with D possibly being TRBD1 (5 bases). CDR1 and CDR2 (germline): SGDLS, YYNGEE. V lost 0 bases to trimming and J lost 1 base, with 7 bases between them. The CDR3 sequence is 14 residues long. The CDR3: CASSVGGTNTEAFF. The DNA of the CDR3 is TGTGCCAGCAGCGTAGGGGGCACGAACACTGAAGCTTTCTTT.

The chain is built from TRBV23-1 and TRBJ2-2; 11 bases agree with TRBD2. TRBV23-1 is treated as an ORF (open reading frame) with a function not yet certain. Germline trimming cut 1 base from V and 9 bases from J; bases unmatched to any gene: 7. The CDR3 covers 16 residues. This CDR3 is CASSQFTSGSKWELFF. Written as DNA, the CDR3 is TGCGCCAGCAGTCAATTCACTAGCGGGAGTAAGTGGGAGCTGTTTTTT.

The V and J genes are TRBV11-2 and TRBJ2-5; tentative D call: TRBD2 (5 bases). The germline CDR1 and CDR2 sequences are SGHAT and FQNNGV. The germline V and J ends were trimmed by 8 bases and 4 bases, with 20 bases remaining between them. The CDR3 is 15 residues long. The CDR3: CASGRAYGVGETQYF. For the CDR3, the DNA is TGTGCCAGCGGCCGGGCGTACGGGGTGGGAGAGACCCAGTACTTC.

The chain uses TRBV2 and TRBJ2-2; no definite D call. The germline V gene encodes CDR1 SNHLY and CDR2 FYNNEI. The CDR3 totals 13 residues. Trimming removed 1 base at V and 5 bases at J, with 5 bases between. CDR3 in amino acids: CASSEGNTGELFF. The CDR3 DNA sequence: TGTGCCAGCAGTGAAGGCAATACCGGGGAGCTGTTTTTT.

The V call is TRBV6-5, the J call TRBJ2-7; D may be TRBD1 or TRBD2 (5 bases each). CDR3 length: 15 residues. The ends were cut back, 10 bases at V and 0 bases at J, with 19 bases in the middle. The germline gives CDR1 MNHEY, CDR2 SVGAGI. CDR3 protein: CATSWETGTSYEQYF. The CDR3 DNA reads as TGTGCCACCTCCTGGGAGACGGGGACCTCCTACGAGCAGTACTTC.

J is TRBJ2-2 and V is TRBV7-2; D is possibly TRBD1 (7 bases). In germline, CDR1 is SGHTA, CDR2 FQGNSA. The CDR3 covers 16 residues. The V and J ends lost 5 bases and 4 bases respectively, with 17 bases between them. The CDR3: CASSLGGGGITGELFF. CDR3 coding DNA: TGTGCCAGCAGCCTTGGAGGGGGCGGGATCACCGGGGAGCTGTTTTTT.

This chain connects TRBV4-1 to TRBJ2-5; 7 bases match TRBD2. Trimming removed 4 bases from V and 5 bases from J; junction bases left unmatched: 10. Germline V gives CDR1 MGHRA, CDR2 YSYEKL. The CDR3 loop spans 15 amino acids. The CDR3: CASSPPGTTAETQYF. The CDR3 DNA follows: TGCGCCAGCAGCCCGCCCGGGACTACGGCCGAGACCCAGTACTTC.

V gene TRBV10-3 combines with J gene TRBJ2-7, with D perhaps matching TRBD2 (5 bases). CDR3 length: 16 amino acids. V was shortened by 4 bases and J by 0 bases, with 16 bases between the two germline ends. Germline loops: CDR1 ENHRY, CDR2 SYGVKD. The CDR3 protein is CAISGVADSISYEQYF. The CDR3 DNA reads TGTGCCATCAGTGGGGTCGCGGACTCAATCTCCTACGAGCAGTACTTC.

The V call is TRBV10-3, the J call TRBJ1-2; no firm D call. The CDR3 consists of 13 residues. The V and J ends lost 3 bases and 7 bases respectively, with 12 bases between them. Germline V lookup: CDR1 ENHRY, CDR2 SYGVKD. The CDR3 reads CAISDPLGLGYTF. The CDR3 DNA follows: TGTGCCATCAGTGACCCCCTAGGGCTTGGCTACACCTTC.

J is TRBJ2-2 and V is TRBV4-1, with 10 bases identical to TRBD2. The CDR3 is 18 amino acids. CDR1 is MGHRA, CDR2 YSYEKL, per germline. The J segment lost 1 base and the V segment lost 2 bases, leaving 7 bases of the junction unmatched. In DNA form, the CDR3 reads TGCGCCAGCAGCCAACGTCTTAGCGGGGGGTTGAACACCGGGGAGCTGTTTTTT. This codes for CASSQRLSGGLNTGELFF.

The chain carries TRBV29-1 and TRBJ2-1; D may be TRBD2 (5 bases). CDR3 length: 13 amino acids. The germline CDR1 and CDR2 sequences are SQVTM and ANQGSEA. Trimming pared 5 bases from V and 6 bases from J, leaving 14 bases between. CDR3 sequence (DNA): TGCAGCGTTCCTGGACCGGGGAGCAATGAGCAGTTCTTC. Amino acid sequence: CSVPGPGSNEQFF.

CDR3: CASSSGGARNTEAFF. The CDR3 nucleotides are TGTGCCAGCAGTTCAGGGGGGGCTCGGAACACTGAAGCTTTCTTT. This chain connects TRBV5-4 to TRBJ1-1, with TRBD1 identical over 7 bases. With V trimmed by 5 bases and J by 1 base, 8 bases remained unmatched. Per germline, CDR1 SGHNT and CDR2 YYREEE (reference sequence). This CDR3 is built from 15 residues.

This chain joins TRBV5-1 and TRBJ2-7; 11 bases map to TRBD2. The germline V gene encodes CDR1 SGHRS and CDR2 YFSETQ. Unmatched junction bases numbered 8, after V lost 0 bases and J lost 6 bases. CDR3 length: 16 amino acids. The CDR3 region is CASSLVLAGGTGEQYF. The CDR3 DNA reads as TGCGCCAGCAGCTTGGTCCTAGCGGGAGGAACGGGCGAGCAGTACTTC. Based on the CDR3 plus reference TRBV5-1 and TRBJ2-7, the full variable domain is KAGVTQTPRYLIKTRGQQVTLSCSPISGHRSVSWYQQTPGQGLQFLFEYFSETQRNKGNFPGRFSGRQFSNSRSEMNVSTLELGDSALYLCASSLVLAGGTGEQYFGPGTRLTVT.

The chain joins TRBV18 to TRBJ1-1; D gene unclear. V shed 5 bases and J shed 0 bases, with 4 bases lying between them. The germline V gene encodes CDR1 KGHSH and CDR2 LQKENI. The CDR3 sequence is 12 residues long. CDR3 region: CASSGLNTEAFF. The CDR3 DNA follows: TGTGCCAGCTCAGGGCTGAACACTGAAGCTTTCTTT.

The chain combines TRBV5-4 with TRBJ1-5; no clear D. Per germline, CDR1 SGHNT and CDR2 YYREEE (reference sequence). CDR3 length: 13 residues. V was pared by 8 bases and J by 0 bases, with 9 bases between. The CDR3, as DNA: TGTGCCAGGGCGGCGAATAGCAATCAGCCCCAGCATTTT. Its translation is CARAANSNQPQHF.

The chain uses TRBV7-9 and TRBJ2-7; TRBD2 matches 7 bases. The CDR3 is 16 residues long. From germline, CDR1 is SEHNR and CDR2 FQNEAQ (reference sequence). Germline trimming cut 1 base from V and 3 bases from J; bases unmatched to any gene: 9. The CDR3 loop reads CASSLGGGSVNYEQYF. The CDR3 coding sequence is TGTGCCAGCAGCTTAGGAGGCGGGAGTGTAAACTACGAGCAGTACTTC.

The rearrangement links TRBV5-6 to TRBJ2-5; D gene uncertain. Germline-derived CDR1 and CDR2 are SGHDT and YYEEEE. The V and J ends lost 2 bases and 6 bases respectively, with 14 bases between them. CDR3 length: 14 residues. As DNA, the CDR3 is TGTGCCAGCAGCTTAGTGTCCGGGTTAAAGACCCAGTACTTC. Protein sequence: CASSLVSGLKTQYF.

V is TRBV7-2 and J is TRBJ1-4, with a possible D match to TRBD1 (5 bases). Germline CDR1 and CDR2: SGHTA and FQGNSA. Trimming pared 1 base from V and 4 bases from J, leaving 10 bases between. This CDR3 is 15 amino acids long. CDR3 DNA sequence: TGTGCCAGCAGCTTAGGAGACAGTAATAATGAAAAACTGTTTTTT. It specifies CASSLGDSNNEKLFF.

This clone showed up just a few times. J is TRBJ1-1 and V is TRBV7-2; D is unclear. The V end was cut by 5 bases, the J end by 1 base, with 14 bases between. Germline CDR1 SGHTA, CDR2 FQGNSA. The CDR3 has 15 amino acids. CDR3 sequence reads: CASSPDWVSNTEAFF. For the CDR3, the DNA is TGTGCCAGCAGCCCAGATTGGGTTTCGAACACTGAAGCTTTCTTT.

V is TRBV19 and J is TRBJ1-1; the D gene is possibly TRBD1 (5 bases). V dropped 6 bases and J dropped 5 bases, with 25 bases sitting between them. Germline CDR1 reads LNHDA; CDR2 reads SQIVND (reference sequence). There are 17 residues in the CDR3. The CDR3 protein is CASSPPRAGRPVTEAFF. In DNA, the CDR3 is TGTGCCAGTAGCCCCCCCCGGGCAGGGCGGCCGGTGACTGAAGCTTTCTTT.

This chain connects TRBV11-2 to TRBJ1-1, with D maybe TRBD1 (6 bases). The CDR3 runs to 17 residues. The V gene lost 5 bases and the J gene lost 1 base, with 20 bases spanning the gap. Germline-derived CDR1 and CDR2 are SGHAT and FQNNGV. CDR3 bases: TGTGCCAGCAGCGTAGCTCGGGGGGCGGTGGGGAACACTGAAGCTTTCTTT. Amino acid sequence: CASSVARGAVGNTEAFF. Full variable domain (remainder filled in from reference TRBV11-2 and TRBJ1-1): EAGVAQSPRYKIIEKRQSVAFWCNPISGHATLYWYQQILGQGPKLLIQFQNNGVVDDSQLPKDRFSAERLKGVDSTLKIQPAKLEDSAVYLCASSVARGAVGNTEAFFGQGTRLTVV.

The gene calls are TRBV7-3 and TRBJ2-3, with 8 bases that match TRBD1. With V trimmed by 3 bases and J by 0 bases, 5 bases remained unmatched. CDR3 length equals 16 residues. In germline, CDR1 is SGHTA, CDR2 FQGTGA. CDR3 bases: TGTGCCAGCAGCTTCGGCAGGGGGCTCAGCACAGATACGCAGTATTTT. Its translation: CASSFGRGLSTDTQYF. Complete variable domain (other parts from reference TRBV7-3 and TRBJ2-3): GAGVSQTPSNKVTEKGKYVELRCDPISGHTALYWYRQSLGQGPEFLIYFQGTGAADDSGLPNDRFFAVRPEGSVSTLKIQRTERGDSAVYLCASSFGRGLSTDTQYFGPGTRLTVL.

The chain uses TRBV6-6 and TRBJ1-4; 8 bases match TRBD1. Germline CDR1 MNHNY, CDR2 SVGAGI (reference sequence). This CDR3 has 14 amino acids. J was trimmed by 7 bases and V by 5 bases; bases with no gene match: 6. The CDR3 sequence: CASSNPGGTEKLFF. The DNA for the CDR3 is TGTGCCAGCAGTAACCCAGGGGGCACTGAAAAACTGTTTTTT.

This chain links TRBV27 with TRBJ1-2, with 8 positions matching TRBD1. Unmatched junction bases numbered 5, after V lost 4 bases and J lost 1 base. This CDR3 is built from 15 residues. The germline gives CDR1 MNHEY, CDR2 SMNVEV (reference sequence). CDR3 loop: CASSSRTGINYGYTF. DNA for the CDR3: TGTGCCAGCAGTTCCCGGACAGGGATTAACTATGGCTACACCTTC.

The chain carries TRBV7-6 and TRBJ1-1; a possible D gene is TRBD1 (5 bases). The V end was cut by 4 bases, the J end by 2 bases, with 14 bases between. The CDR3 sequence is 15 residues long. CDR1 and CDR2 from the germline V gene are SGHVS and FNYEAQ. CDR3 residues: CASSSGQGSNTEAFF. As DNA, the CDR3 is TGTGCCAGCAGCTCGGGGCAGGGAAGCAACACTGAAGCTTTCTTT.